This paragraph covers one T cell receptor beta chain sequence. Antigen unknown. The entry originates in a study of shared clonotypes between healthy human individuals. The CDR3 runs to 15 residues. Germline V gives CDR1 ENHRY, CDR2 SYGVKD. V lost 10 bases and J lost 6; bases outside the gene matches: 17. Points from the study as a whole: Against clonotypes common to all four donors, non-shared ones had lower generation probabilities.

Assay: immunoSEQ multiplex PCR; the TCRdb copy retains only in-frame clones and omits some. The table lists around 2.1 million clones, under 97% of them singletons. Each sample came from a Caucasian adult donor living in Nashville, Tennessee. The receptor comes from a man aged 18 to 29 in good health. Input material: naive CD4+ T cells sorted from blood. Subset noted: CD45RA+ positively selected. The gene calls are TRBV10-3 and TRBJ1-1, with 7 bases identical to TRBD1. In nucleotides, the CDR3 is TGTGCCACCTGGACAGGAGTCGTCGAAACGGCTGAAGCTTTCTTT. Protein product: CATWTGVVETAEAFF.